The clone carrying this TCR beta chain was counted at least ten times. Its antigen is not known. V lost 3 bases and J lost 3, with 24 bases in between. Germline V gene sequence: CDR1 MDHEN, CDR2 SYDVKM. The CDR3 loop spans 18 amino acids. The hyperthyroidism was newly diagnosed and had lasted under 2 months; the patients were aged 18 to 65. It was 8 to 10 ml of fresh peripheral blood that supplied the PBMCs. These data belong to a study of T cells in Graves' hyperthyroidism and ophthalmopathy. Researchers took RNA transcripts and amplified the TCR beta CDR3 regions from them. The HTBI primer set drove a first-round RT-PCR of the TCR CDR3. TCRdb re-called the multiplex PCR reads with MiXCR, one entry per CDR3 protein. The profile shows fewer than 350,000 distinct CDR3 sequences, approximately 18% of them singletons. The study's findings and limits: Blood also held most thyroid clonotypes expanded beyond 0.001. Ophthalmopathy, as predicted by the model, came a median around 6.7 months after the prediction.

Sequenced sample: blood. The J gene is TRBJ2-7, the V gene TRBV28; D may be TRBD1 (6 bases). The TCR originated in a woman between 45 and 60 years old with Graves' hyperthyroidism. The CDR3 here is CASSFPLSLTGTDYEQYF. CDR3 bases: TGTGCCAGCAGTTTCCCCCTCAGCCTCACAGGGACGGACTACGAGCAGTACTTC.